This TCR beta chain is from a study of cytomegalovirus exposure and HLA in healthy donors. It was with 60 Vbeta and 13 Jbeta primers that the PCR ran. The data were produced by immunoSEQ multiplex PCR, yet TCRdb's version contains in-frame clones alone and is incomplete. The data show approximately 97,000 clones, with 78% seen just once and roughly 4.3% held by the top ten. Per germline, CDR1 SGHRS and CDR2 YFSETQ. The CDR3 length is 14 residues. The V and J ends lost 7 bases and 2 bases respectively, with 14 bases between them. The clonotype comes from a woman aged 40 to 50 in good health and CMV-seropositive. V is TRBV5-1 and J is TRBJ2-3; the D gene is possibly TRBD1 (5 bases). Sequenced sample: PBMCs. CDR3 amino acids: CASGPLGPTDTQYF. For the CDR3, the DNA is TGCGCCAGCGGCCCTCTGGGGCCCACAGATACGCAGTATTTT.